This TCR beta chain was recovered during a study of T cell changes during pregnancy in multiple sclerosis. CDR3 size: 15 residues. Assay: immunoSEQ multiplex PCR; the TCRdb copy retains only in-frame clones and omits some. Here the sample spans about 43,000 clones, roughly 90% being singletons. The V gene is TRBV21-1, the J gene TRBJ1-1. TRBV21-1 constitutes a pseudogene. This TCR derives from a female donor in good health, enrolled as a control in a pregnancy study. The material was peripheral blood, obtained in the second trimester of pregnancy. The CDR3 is CASSKGRGRDTEAFF. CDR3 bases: TGTGCCAGCAGCAAAGGTCGGGGGAGGGACACTGAAGCTTTCTTT.